This TCR beta chain appears in the sequencing data of a study of blood T cell repertoires in COVID-19. Study as a whole: Sample material is recorded as cDNA or gDNA derived from T cells, B-cell-depleted T cells, or PBMCs.

Measured with immunoSEQ multiplex PCR; TCRdb has only the in-frame clones, and not every one. The table shows approximately 340,000 clones, with 80% to 90% occurring only once. The V end was cut by 4 bases, the J end by 3 bases, with 17 bases between. The length of the CDR3 is 16 residues. Germline V lookup: CDR1 MNHEY, CDR2 SVGAGI. The TCR was taken from a man aged 25-40 years with COVID-19, enrolled during active disease. Sequenced: peripheral blood. This chain uses TRBV6-5 with TRBJ2-3, with D tentatively TRBD2 (6 bases). The CDR3 DNA reads TGTGCCAGCAGTTGGCTAGGGACTGTAGGAACAGATACGCAGTATTTT. Protein: CASSWLGTVGTDTQYF.